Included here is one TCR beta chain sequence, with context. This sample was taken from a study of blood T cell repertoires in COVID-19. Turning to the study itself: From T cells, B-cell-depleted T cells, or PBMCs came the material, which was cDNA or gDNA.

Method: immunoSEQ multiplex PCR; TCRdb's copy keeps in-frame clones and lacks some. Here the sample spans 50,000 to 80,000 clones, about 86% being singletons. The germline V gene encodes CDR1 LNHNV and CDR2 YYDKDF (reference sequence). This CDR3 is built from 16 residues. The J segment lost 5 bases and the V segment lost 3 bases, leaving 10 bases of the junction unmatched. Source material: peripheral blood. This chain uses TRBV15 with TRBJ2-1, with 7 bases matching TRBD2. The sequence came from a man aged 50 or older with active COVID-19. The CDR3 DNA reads TGTGCCACCAGCAGTGGTTCGCGGGGGATGGACAATGAGCAGTTCTTC. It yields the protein CATSSGSRGMDNEQFF.